One and the same sample provided the 25 T cell receptor beta chains below, sequenced in a study of cytomegalovirus exposure and HLA in healthy donors. This PCR relied on a set of 60 Vbeta primers and 13 Jbeta primers. Sequencing used immunoSEQ multiplex PCR; TCRdb keeps in-frame clones, though not all of them. Seen here are about 120,000 clones, over 70% observed once, and the top ten hold more than 3%. The sequenced sample consisted of PBMCs. Source of these receptors: a woman aged 45-65 years in good health and CMV-seronegative.

This clone was recorded only once. The chain carries TRBV5-4 and TRBJ2-7, with 9 bases lining up with TRBD2. Germline CDR1 SGHNT, CDR2 YYREEE (reference sequence). This CDR3 is built from 16 residues. V lost 3 bases and J lost 5; bases outside the gene matches: 12. The CDR3 DNA reads TGTGCCAGCAGCTCGGGGGGGGCGGGAGGGTTTGACGAGCAGTACTTC. Translation: CASSSGGAGGFDEQYF.

Only a few counts were recorded for this clone. The rearrangement links TRBV29-1 to TRBJ2-7, with D uncertain. Trimming shortened V by 4 bases and J by 3 bases, and 7 bases separated the two germline ends. The length of the CDR3 is 11 residues. In germline, CDR1 is SQVTM, CDR2 ANQGSEA. CDR3 residues: CSVVVNYEQYF. CDR3 DNA sequence: TGCAGCGTTGTAGTCAACTACGAGCAGTACTTC.

The rearrangement joins TRBV9 to TRBJ1-1; 7 bases map to TRBD1. This CDR3 region has 14 residues. Losses at the gene ends were 4 bases for V and 6 bases for J; bases not matched to a gene: 9. The V gene's germline CDR1 is SGDLS and CDR2 YYNGEE. CDR3 residues: CASSYRDSRSEAFF. The CDR3 nucleotides read TGTGCCAGCAGCTACCGGGACAGCCGTTCTGAAGCTTTCTTT.

The chain has TRBV6-1 and TRBJ2-1; maybe TRBD1 (5 bases). V was shortened by 4 bases and J by 0 bases, with 10 bases between the two germline ends. CDR3 size: 15 residues. Germline V gives CDR1 MNHNS, CDR2 SASEGT. CDR3 DNA: TGTGCCAGCAGTGGGGGAAGGGGCTCCTACAATGAGCAGTTCTTC. It yields the protein CASSGGRGSYNEQFF.

V usage is TRBV28 and J usage is TRBJ1-5; D possibly corresponds to TRBD1 (6 bases). The CDR3 length is 14 residues. The germline gives CDR1 MDHEN, CDR2 SYDVKM. V gave up 3 bases and J gave up 5 bases, with 11 bases separating them. CDR3 residues: CASSLANRDQPQHF. The CDR3 region has the DNA TGTGCCAGCAGTTTGGCCAACAGGGATCAGCCCCAGCATTTT. Looking up the rest from reference TRBV28 and TRBJ1-5 gives the full variable domain: DVKVTQSSRYLVKRTGEKVFLECVQDMDHENMFWYRQDPGLGLRLIYFSYDVKMKEKGDIPEGYSVSREKKERFSLILESASTNQTSMYLCASSLANRDQPQHFGDGTRLSIL.

V usage is TRBV18 and J usage is TRBJ2-7; 9 bases agree with TRBD1. V shed 6 bases, J shed 2 bases, and the junction held 8 bases outside the gene matches. The CDR3 consists of 15 residues. Germline V CDR1 and CDR2: KGHSH, LQKENI. CDR3 DNA: TGTGCCAGCTCCGTGGGACAGGGCCCAACCTACGAGCAGTACTTC. As protein: CASSVGQGPTYEQYF.

The chain carries TRBV7-6 and TRBJ2-7; D perhaps matches TRBD1 (5 bases). Trimming pared 2 bases from V and 7 bases from J, leaving 12 bases between. Germline loops: CDR1 SGHVS, CDR2 FNYEAQ. The CDR3 loop spans 13 amino acids. In DNA form, the CDR3 reads TGTGCCAGCAGCTTACAATCCGCAGGGGAGCAGTACTTC. Protein product: CASSLQSAGEQYF.

The J gene is TRBJ2-7, the V gene TRBV30; D is uncertain. The CDR3 sequence is 11 residues long. Trimming shortened V by 1 base and J by 3 bases, and 4 bases separated the two germline ends. CDR1 is GTSNPN, CDR2 SVGIG, per germline (reference sequence). Written as DNA, the CDR3 is TGTGCCTGGAGTGCCGTCTACGAGCAGTACTTC. It codes for CAWSAVYEQYF.

The rearrangement joins TRBV6-5 to TRBJ1-6; no clear D gene. Germline assignment: CDR1 MNHEY and CDR2 SVGAGI. The CDR3 sequence is 12 residues long. Trimming cost V 7 bases and J 11 bases, with 12 bases left between them. The CDR3 protein is CASTNPGTPLHF. The CDR3 DNA sequence: TGTGCCAGCACAAATCCCGGGACACCCCTCCACTTT.

The V gene is TRBV30, the J gene TRBJ1-2; the D is unclear. The CDR3 contains 14 residues. Trimming pared 5 bases from V and 2 bases from J, leaving 15 bases between. The germline V gene encodes CDR1 GTSNPN and CDR2 SVGIG (reference sequence). As DNA, the CDR3 is TGTGCCTGGGAGGGAGGGTCCCTCAACTATGGCTACACCTTC. Protein product: CAWEGGSLNYGYTF.

The chain joins TRBV19 to TRBJ2-7, with D possibly matching TRBD1 (6 bases). Germline V lookup: CDR1 LNHDA, CDR2 SQIVND (reference sequence). Trimming cost V 3 bases and J 0 bases, with 9 bases left between them. The CDR3 totals 14 residues. DNA of the CDR3: TGTGCCAGTAGTATCCGGGACAACTCCTACGAGCAGTACTTC. Its translation: CASSIRDNSYEQYF.

This clone was recorded only once. This chain connects TRBV28 to TRBJ2-4, with TRBD2 identical over 15 bases. Germline V CDR1 and CDR2: MDHEN, SYDVKM. The V segment lost 5 bases and the J segment 8 bases; nucleotides outside the gene matches: 19. This CDR3 region has 20 residues. The CDR3 region has the DNA TGTGCCAGCAGTCTTGAACCCCCGGGACTAGCGGGAGGTTATTTAGACATTCAGTACTTC. It encodes CASSLEPPGLAGGYLDIQYF.

V and J are TRBV27 and TRBJ2-3; perhaps TRBD1 as D (6 bases). This CDR3 region has 14 residues. With 5 bases removed from V and 2 bases from J, the gap between germline ends came to 11 bases. Germline CDR1 is MNHEY and CDR2 is SMNVEV (reference sequence). CDR3: CASSPGDTTDTQYF. The CDR3, as DNA: TGTGCCAGCAGTCCTGGGGACACCACAGATACGCAGTATTTT.

V is TRBV11-3 and J is TRBJ2-5; 7 positions match TRBD2. V lost 0 bases, J lost 2 bases, and 6 bases stayed unmatched. This CDR3 comprises 16 residues. The germline gives CDR1 SGHNT, CDR2 YENEEA. This chain's CDR3 is CASSLDGRDGQETQYF. CDR3 nucleotide sequence: TGTGCCAGCAGCTTAGATGGGAGGGATGGGCAAGAGACCCAGTACTTC.

The chain joins TRBV7-6 to TRBJ2-7; D is ambiguous. This CDR3 comprises 14 residues. CDR1 is SGHVS and CDR2 is FNYEAQ in the germline V gene. V lost 3 bases and J lost 2, with 11 bases in between. Here the CDR3 reads CASSFFDSAYEQYF. In DNA, the CDR3 is TGTGCCAGCAGCTTCTTCGACTCGGCCTACGAGCAGTACTTC. The whole variable domain, remainder taken from reference TRBV7-6 and TRBJ2-7, is GAGVSQSPRYKVTKRGQDVALRCDPISGHVSLYWYRQALGQGPEFLTYFNYEAQQDKSGLPNDRFSAERPEGSISTLTIQRTEQRDSAMYRCASSFFDSAYEQYFGPGTRLTVT.

This clone was seen more than once but under ten times. This sequence joins TRBV11-1 and TRBJ2-7, with TRBD1 identical over 8 bases. The CDR3 has 13 residues. Germline CDR1 and CDR2: SGHAT and FQDESV (reference sequence). The ends lost 5 bases at V and 5 bases at J; junction bases unmatched: 5. The chain's CDR3 is CASSTDRVNEQYF. The CDR3 bases are TGTGCCAGCAGCACGGACAGGGTCAACGAGCAGTACTTC.

The chain combines TRBV28 with TRBJ1-3; a weak D match, TRBD1 (5 bases). Germline CDR1 MDHEN, CDR2 SYDVKM. V was clipped by 5 bases and J by 4 bases, with 21 bases between them. This CDR3 is built from 17 residues. The CDR3 nucleotides are TGTGCCAGCAGTGCCAATCAAGGGGACTATGCCGGAAACACCATATATTTT. It is translated as CASSANQGDYAGNTIYF.

In its sample, this clone was seen once. The chain combines TRBV14 with TRBJ2-1; 10 bases are shared with TRBD2. The germline V gene has CDR1 SGHDN and CDR2 FVKESK. The V segment lost 2 bases and the J segment 9 bases; nucleotides outside the gene matches: 13. The CDR3 extends over 17 amino acids. CDR3 coding DNA: TGTGCCAGCAGCCAACACCTTCTAGCGGGAGCTGGTAGTGAGCAGTTCTTC. It codes for CASSQHLLAGAGSEQFF.

This chain links TRBV7-3 with TRBJ2-5, with 11 bases that match TRBD2. Germline V gene data show CDR1 as SGHTA and CDR2 as FQGTGA. The CDR3 totals 16 residues. The junction had 6 bases not matched to a gene; V was cut back by 5 bases and J by 1 base. The CDR3, as DNA: TGTGCCAGCAGCCGCGGGACTAGCGGAGGCCAAGAGACCCAGTACTTC. The encoded protein is CASSRGTSGGQETQYF. Combining the CDR3 with reference TRBV7-3 and TRBJ2-5 gives the whole variable domain GAGVSQTPSNKVTEKGKYVELRCDPISGHTALYWYRQSLGQGPEFLIYFQGTGAADDSGLPNDRFFAVRPEGSVSTLKIQRTERGDSAVYLCASSRGTSGGQETQYFGPGTRLLVL.

V usage is TRBV5-1 and J usage is TRBJ2-3, with D unclear. V lost 0 bases and J lost 0, with 5 bases in between. The CDR3 covers 14 residues. Germline V lookup: CDR1 SGHRS, CDR2 YFSETQ. The CDR3 sequence: CASSLDRSTDTQYF. The CDR3 bases are TGCGCCAGCAGCTTGGACCGGAGCACAGATACGCAGTATTTT.

The chain uses TRBV28 and TRBJ2-7; the D is unclear. Looked up from germline, CDR1 is MDHEN and CDR2 is SYDVKM. The V and J ends lost 6 bases and 0 bases respectively, with 12 bases between them. The CDR3 totals 14 residues. CDR3 amino acids: CASSRMQNSYEQYF. The CDR3 nucleotides are TGTGCCAGCAGCCGTATGCAGAACTCCTACGAGCAGTACTTC. Full variable domain (missing parts from reference TRBV28 and TRBJ2-7): DVKVTQSSRYLVKRTGEKVFLECVQDMDHENMFWYRQDPGLGLRLIYFSYDVKMKEKGDIPEGYSVSREKKERFSLILESASTNQTSMYLCASSRMQNSYEQYFGPGTRLTVT.

This clone was seen a few times. V and J are TRBV6-5 and TRBJ1-2; D gene unclear. There are 14 residues in the CDR3. Per germline, CDR1 MNHEY and CDR2 SVGAGI. Deletions cut 4 bases from V and 7 bases from J, with 16 bases between. The CDR3 bases are TGTGCCAGCAGTTTCTCGGGAGTACGGTTTGGCTACACCTTC. Its translation is CASSFSGVRFGYTF.

This sequence joins TRBV9 and TRBJ1-4; D gene unclear. The CDR3 length is 15 residues. CDR1 SGDLS and CDR2 YYNGEE come from the germline V gene. V was pared by 3 bases and J by 7 bases, with 16 bases between. CDR3 protein: CASSGFGGSGEKLFF. DNA for the CDR3: TGTGCCAGCAGCGGCTTCGGAGGGTCTGGTGAAAAACTGTTTTTT.

This sequence joins TRBV20-1 and TRBJ1-2; D possibly corresponds to TRBD1 (5 bases). The CDR3 sequence is 10 residues long. Trimming shortened V by 5 bases and J by 7 bases, and 8 bases separated the two germline ends. CDR1 and CDR2 (germline): DFQATT, SNEGSKA (reference sequence). CDR3 nucleotide sequence: TGCAGTGCTCCAGGGTCTGGCTACACCTTC. This sequence encodes CSAPGSGYTF.

V gene TRBV19 combines with J gene TRBJ2-3; 9 positions match TRBD2. Unmatched junction bases numbered 6, after V lost 3 bases and J lost 5 bases. This CDR3 has 15 residues. Germline loops: CDR1 LNHDA, CDR2 SQIVND (reference sequence). Written as DNA, the CDR3 is TGTGCCAGTAGTATCGGTAGCGGGAGTGGAGATACGCAGTATTTT. Translating it yields CASSIGSGSGDTQYF.